A selection of T cell receptor beta chains follows, all from one sample in a study of blood T cells in healthy people across ages. MiXCR, applied by TCRdb to the 5' RACE reads, yields one record per CDR3 protein. The sample comprises about 1,000,000 distinct CDR3 sequences, more than 40% of which are singletons, and approximately 17% rests with the top ten. Input material: blood. The receptor source for this set is a woman in her sixties in good health. Each CDR3 is given with its conserved first and last residue. The D gene is left open where the match is weak. Rows give clone size only sometimes, using once, few, many, or a class for an expanded clone.

j_call	v_call	clone_size	d_call	cdr3_aa
TRBJ2-4	TRBV7-9	few	NA	CASSLAGAGTKNIQYF
TRBJ2-3	TRBV6-1	NA	TRBD2	CASRLLAGGRDTQYF
TRBJ2-5	TRBV9	NA	NA	CASSVAGHMNEQYF
TRBJ2-1	TRBV6-6	few	NA	CASSPGPFNEQFF
TRBJ1-5	TRBV28	NA	NA	CASSPVGNRDQPQHF
TRBJ2-3	TRBV24-1	NA	NA	CATSDNTRDTQYF
TRBJ2-7	TRBV9	once	NA	CASSVGGVIGSEQYF
TRBJ2-7	TRBV7-8	NA	TRBD2	CASSEGASGSSYEQYF
TRBJ2-7	TRBV6-5	many	TRBD2	CASSYSRTSGSSYEQYF
TRBJ2-3	TRBV28	NA	NA	CASSYNRGGTDTQYF
TRBJ2-1	TRBV29-1	NA	NA	CSVRGLGSSNEQFF
TRBJ2-7	TRBV7-2	few	NA	CASSLKVTDEQYF
TRBJ1-2	TRBV6-1	NA	NA	CASSEGPGANYGYTF
TRBJ2-7	TRBV5-1	few	NA	CASSLAQGSYEQYF
TRBJ2-3	TRBV20-1	once	NA	CSARVPGSTTSTDTQYF